The source of this T cell receptor beta chain is a study of blood T cell repertoires in COVID-19. Study-level background: The samples span acute and convalescent COVID-19 from the United States, Italy and Spain. From T cells, B-cell-depleted T cells, or PBMCs came the material, which was cDNA or gDNA.

The method was immunoSEQ multiplex PCR; TCRdb's version includes in-frame clones alone and lacks a portion of them. The repertoire holds hundreds of thousands of clones, with about 89% as singletons. This CDR3 contains 16 residues. The V gene's germline CDR1 is SGHTA and CDR2 FQGNSA. The trim removed 0 bases at V and 14 bases at J, leaving 13 bases unmatched. The chain uses TRBV7-2 and TRBJ1-6, with TRBD1 matching over 7 bases. The specimen sequenced was peripheral blood. The receptor was isolated from a woman aged 40 to 55 who had recovered from COVID-19. The CDR3 protein is CASSLAGQGVFKALHF. In DNA, the CDR3 is TGTGCCAGCAGCTTAGCCGGGCAGGGGGTATTTAAGGCCCTCCACTTT.